The 13 T cell receptor beta chains in this list originate from one sample, sequenced in a study of T-cell reconstitution after alpha-beta-depleted transplantation in children. It was with unique molecular identifiers that the TCRbeta library was prepared. TCRdb redid the calling of the PCR reads with MiXCR, one entry per CDR3 protein. This table holds 200,000 to 300,000 distinct CDR3 sequences, approximately 8% found once. This sample comprised PBMCs, mostly from graft donor cells, obtained 180 days after TCRalphabeta/CD19-depleted stem cell transplant. The receptors stem from a male patient between 10 and 17 years old who had a stem cell transplant for acute lymphoblastic leukemia, so the T cells may come from the graft donor.

This clonotype was detected many times. This sequence joins TRBV27 and TRBJ2-1; D possibly matches TRBD1 or TRBD2 (6 bases each). Germline V lookup: CDR1 MNHEY, CDR2 SMNVEV (reference sequence). This CDR3 region has 17 residues. With 0 bases removed from V and 4 bases from J, the gap between germline ends came to 16 bases. CDR3 nucleotide sequence: TGTGCCAGCAGTTTATCCCCCGTAGGGGGGCCATACAATGAGCAGTTCTTC. It is translated as CASSLSPVGGPYNEQFF.

This clonotype was seen ten or more times. The chain carries TRBV28 and TRBJ1-5; 7 bases agree with TRBD1. The CDR3 has 15 amino acids. Looked up from germline, CDR1 is MDHEN and CDR2 is SYDVKM. V lost 7 bases to trimming and J lost 6 bases; unmatched junction nucleotides: 12. CDR3 in amino acids: CASTYDDRDVQPQHF. CDR3 coding DNA: TGTGCCAGCACTTACGACGACAGGGACGTTCAGCCCCAGCATTTT.

In this sample, this clonotype turned up a few times. The chain recombines TRBV6-5 with TRBJ1-5; tentative D call: TRBD1 (5 bases). Germline CDR1 MNHEY, CDR2 SVGAGI. V was cut by 0 bases and J by 3 bases, with 12 bases left in between. The CDR3 consists of 16 residues. CDR3 nucleotide sequence: TGTGCCAGCAGTTACTCTGGTAGGGGAGACAATCAGCCCCAGCATTTT. Translation gives CASSYSGRGDNQPQHF.

The V and J genes are TRBV6-1 and TRBJ2-3; 10 bases line up with TRBD2. The CDR3 spans 14 residues. CDR1 and CDR2 (germline): MNHNS, SASEGT. V trimming: 6 bases; J trimming: 6 bases; junction bases outside the gene matches: 6. The CDR3 coding sequence is TGTGCCAGCAGAGCGGGGGGGCCTACCGATACGCAGTATTTT. As protein: CASRAGGPTDTQYF.

The sample holds many counts of this clonotype. Here the CDR3 DNA reads TGTGCCAGCAGCTACCCGGGACAGGAAGCTTTCTTT. As protein: CASSYPGQEAFF. The V and J genes are TRBV7-9 and TRBJ1-1; TRBD1 agrees at 7 bases. J lost 8 bases, V lost 4 bases, and 4 bases had no gene match. Germline V gives CDR1 SEHNR, CDR2 FQNEAQ (reference sequence). The CDR3 sequence is 12 residues long.

This clonotype was found many times. This rearrangement joins TRBV20-1 to TRBJ2-5, with D unresolved. From germline, CDR1 is DFQATT and CDR2 SNEGSKA (reference sequence). This CDR3 is 12 amino acids long. The V end was cut by 1 base, the J end by 2 bases, with 5 bases between. The CDR3 sequence: CSARGAQETQYF. The CDR3 nucleotides are TGCAGTGCTAGAGGCGCTCAAGAGACCCAGTACTTC.

This clonotype was found many times. The rearrangement links TRBV29-1 to TRBJ1-2; D call uncertain. There are 11 residues in the CDR3. V shed 8 bases and J shed 5 bases, with 12 bases lying between them. Germline values: CDR1 SQVTM, CDR2 ANQGSEA. CDR3 DNA: TGCAGCACCCTGAGCCAGTATGGCTACACCTTC. Its translation: CSTLSQYGYTF.

A few counts support this clonotype. The chain couples TRBV11-3 to TRBJ2-2; no clear D. Germline V gene lookup returns CDR1 SGHNT and CDR2 YENEEA. The length of the CDR3 is 16 residues. V lost 5 bases and J lost 0, with 13 bases in between. CDR3 protein: CASSPGWTANTGELFF. The CDR3, as DNA: TGTGCCAGCAGCCCAGGATGGACGGCGAACACCGGGGAGCTGTTTTTT.

This clonotype was detected many times. This chain links TRBV5-1 with TRBJ2-5; 9 bases fit TRBD2. There are 15 residues in the CDR3. Germline CDR1 SGHRS, CDR2 YFSETQ. J lost 5 bases, V lost 6 bases, and 11 bases had no gene match. DNA of the CDR3: TGCGCCAGCAAAGAGGCGGGAGGGTTTACGGAGACCCAGTACTTC. It yields the protein CASKEAGGFTETQYF. Drawing the rest from reference TRBV5-1 and TRBJ2-5, the complete variable domain is KAGVTQTPRYLIKTRGQQVTLSCSPISGHRSVSWYQQTPGQGLQFLFEYFSETQRNKGNFPGRFSGRQFSNSRSEMNVSTLELGDSALYLCASKEAGGFTETQYFGPGTRLLVL.

This clonotype was observed many times. This chain links TRBV29-1 with TRBJ2-2, with a tentative D call TRBD2 (7 bases). Looked up from germline, CDR1 is SQVTM and CDR2 is ANQGSEA. V was pared by 4 bases and J by 4 bases, with 22 bases between. The CDR3 consists of 17 residues. The CDR3 here is CSVGGEGTTSGTGELFF. CDR3 in DNA: TGCAGCGTTGGGGGGGAGGGGACAACCAGCGGCACCGGGGAGCTGTTTTTT.

This clonotype occurred many times. The rearrangement links TRBV29-1 to TRBJ2-1; D is uncertain. Germline-derived CDR1 and CDR2 are SQVTM and ANQGSEA. This CDR3 spans 16 amino acids. V lost 1 base, J lost 3 bases, and 16 bases lay in between. CDR3 region: CSVEGGHLPNYNEQFF. The DNA of the CDR3 is TGCAGCGTTGAAGGTGGGCACCTACCCAACTACAATGAGCAGTTCTTC.

In this sample, this clonotype turned up many times. The rearrangement joins TRBV6-5 to TRBJ2-7; D remains unclear. From germline, CDR1 is MNHEY and CDR2 SVGAGI. V was shortened by 2 bases and J by 0 bases, with 11 bases between the two germline ends. This CDR3 has 15 amino acids. The CDR3, as DNA: TGTGCCAGCAGTTACGACTTTTCAACCTCCTACGAGCAGTACTTC. Translated: CASSYDFSTSYEQYF.

This clonotype was seen at least ten times. V gene TRBV7-2 combines with J gene TRBJ2-1, with 10 bases fitting TRBD2. The germline CDR1 and CDR2 sequences are SGHTA and FQGNSA. This CDR3 spans 16 amino acids. Losses at the gene ends were 6 bases for V and 5 bases for J; bases not matched to a gene: 10. DNA for the CDR3: TGTGCCAGCAGTTTTACCGGGACTAGCGTCCACAATGAGCAGTTCTTC. This codes for CASSFTGTSVHNEQFF.